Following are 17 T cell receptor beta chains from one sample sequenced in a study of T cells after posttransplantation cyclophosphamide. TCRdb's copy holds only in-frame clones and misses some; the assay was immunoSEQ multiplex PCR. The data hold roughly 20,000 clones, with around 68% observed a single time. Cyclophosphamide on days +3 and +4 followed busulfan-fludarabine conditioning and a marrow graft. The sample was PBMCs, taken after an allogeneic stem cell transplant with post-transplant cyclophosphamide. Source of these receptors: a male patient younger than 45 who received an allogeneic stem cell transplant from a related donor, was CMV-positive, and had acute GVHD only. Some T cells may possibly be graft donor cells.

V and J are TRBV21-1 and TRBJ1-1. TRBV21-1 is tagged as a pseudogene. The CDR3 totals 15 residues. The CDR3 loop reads CASPTGVHMNTEAFF. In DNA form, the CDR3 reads TGTGCCAGCCCAACGGGGGTACATATGAACACTGAAGCTTTCTTT.

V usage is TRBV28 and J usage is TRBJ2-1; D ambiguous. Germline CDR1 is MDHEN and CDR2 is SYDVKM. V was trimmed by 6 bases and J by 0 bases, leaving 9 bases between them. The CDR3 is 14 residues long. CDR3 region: CASRAESSYNEQFF. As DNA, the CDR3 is TGTGCCAGCAGGGCGGAAAGCTCCTACAATGAGCAGTTCTTC.

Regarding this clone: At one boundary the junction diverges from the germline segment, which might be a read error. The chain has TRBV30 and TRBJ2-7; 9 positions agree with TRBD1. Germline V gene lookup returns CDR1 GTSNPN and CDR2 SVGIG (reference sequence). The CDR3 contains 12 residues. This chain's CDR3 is CAWSGDRVFGDF. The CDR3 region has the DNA TGTGCCTGGAGTGGGGACAGGGTGTTCGGTGACTTC.

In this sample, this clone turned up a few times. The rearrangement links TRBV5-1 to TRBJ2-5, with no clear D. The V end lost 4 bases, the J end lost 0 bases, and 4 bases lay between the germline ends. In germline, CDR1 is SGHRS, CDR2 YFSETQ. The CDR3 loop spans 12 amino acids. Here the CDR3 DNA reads TGCGCCAGCAGCGTTAACCAAGAGACCCAGTACTTC. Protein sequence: CASSVNQETQYF.

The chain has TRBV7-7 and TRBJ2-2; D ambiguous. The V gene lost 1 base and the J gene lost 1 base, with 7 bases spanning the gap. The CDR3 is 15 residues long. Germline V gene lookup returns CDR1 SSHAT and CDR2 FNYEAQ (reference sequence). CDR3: CASSLDRGNTGELFF. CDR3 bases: TGTGCCAGCAGCTTAGACCGCGGGAACACCGGGGAGCTGTTTTTT.

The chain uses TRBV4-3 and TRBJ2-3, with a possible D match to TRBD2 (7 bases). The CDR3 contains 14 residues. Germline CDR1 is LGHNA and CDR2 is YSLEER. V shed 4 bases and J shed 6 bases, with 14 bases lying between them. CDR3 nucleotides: TGCGCCAGCAGCCCAGTGGGGGGGCGGGATACGCAGTATTTT. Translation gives CASSPVGGRDTQYF.

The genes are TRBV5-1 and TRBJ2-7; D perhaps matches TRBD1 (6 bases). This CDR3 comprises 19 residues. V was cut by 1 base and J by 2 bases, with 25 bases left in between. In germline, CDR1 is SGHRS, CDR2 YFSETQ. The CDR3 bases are TGCGCCAGCAGCTTGAATCGGTGGACAGCGGATCGAACCCCCTACGAGCAGTACTTC. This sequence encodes CASSLNRWTADRTPYEQYF.

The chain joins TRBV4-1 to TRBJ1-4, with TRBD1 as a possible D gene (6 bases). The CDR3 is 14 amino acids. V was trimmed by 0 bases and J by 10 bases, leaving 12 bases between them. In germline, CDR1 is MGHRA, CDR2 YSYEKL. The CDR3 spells CASSQDGGVGKLFF. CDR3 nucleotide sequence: TGCGCCAGCAGCCAAGATGGGGGCGTGGGAAAACTGTTTTTT.

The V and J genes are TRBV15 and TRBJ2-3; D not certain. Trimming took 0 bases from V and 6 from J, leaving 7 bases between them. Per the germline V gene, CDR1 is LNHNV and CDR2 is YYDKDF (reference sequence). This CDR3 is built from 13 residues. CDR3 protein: CATSRERADTQYF. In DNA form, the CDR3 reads TGTGCCACCAGCAGAGAGCGAGCCGATACGCAGTATTTT.

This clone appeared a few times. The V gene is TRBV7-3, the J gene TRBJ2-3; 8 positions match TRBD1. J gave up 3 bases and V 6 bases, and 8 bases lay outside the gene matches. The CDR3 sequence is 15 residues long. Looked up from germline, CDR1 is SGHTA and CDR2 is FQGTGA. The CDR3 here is CASRLRGQVTDTQYF. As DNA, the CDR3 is TGTGCCAGCAGACTTAGGGGACAGGTGACAGATACGCAGTATTTT.

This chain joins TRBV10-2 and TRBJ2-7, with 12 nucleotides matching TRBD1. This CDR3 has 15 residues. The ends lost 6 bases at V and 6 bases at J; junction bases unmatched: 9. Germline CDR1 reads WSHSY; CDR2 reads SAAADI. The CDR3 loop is CASRDTGTGGAEQYF. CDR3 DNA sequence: TGCGCCAGCAGAGATACCGGGACAGGGGGCGCCGAGCAGTACTTC.

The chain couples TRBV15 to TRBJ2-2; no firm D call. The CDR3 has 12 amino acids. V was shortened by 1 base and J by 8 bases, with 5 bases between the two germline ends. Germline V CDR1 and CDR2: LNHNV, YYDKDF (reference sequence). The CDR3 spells CATSRAVGELFF. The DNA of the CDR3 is TGTGCCACCAGCAGAGCAGTGGGGGAGCTGTTTTTT.

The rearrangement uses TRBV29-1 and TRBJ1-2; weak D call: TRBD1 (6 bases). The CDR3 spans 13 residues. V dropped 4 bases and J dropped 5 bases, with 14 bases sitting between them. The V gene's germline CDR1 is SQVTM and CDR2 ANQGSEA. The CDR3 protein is CSVVPRGAYGYTF. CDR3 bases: TGCAGCGTTGTCCCCAGGGGCGCGTATGGCTACACCTTC.

The CDR3 coding sequence is TGTGCCAGCAGCCTGGGGACAGGGACCTTTCTGGGCACTGAAGCTTTCTTT. It is translated as CASSLGTGTFLGTEAFF. The chain joins TRBV13 to TRBJ1-1; TRBD1 matches at 9 bases. Trimming removed 5 bases from V and 4 bases from J; junction bases left unmatched: 14. This CDR3 has 17 residues. Germline V gene data show CDR1 as PRHDT and CDR2 as FYEKMQ (reference sequence).

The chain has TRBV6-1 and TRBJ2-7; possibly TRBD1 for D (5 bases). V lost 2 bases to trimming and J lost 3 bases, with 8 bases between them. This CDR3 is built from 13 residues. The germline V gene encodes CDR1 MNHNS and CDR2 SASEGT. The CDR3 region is CASSEQQVYEQYF. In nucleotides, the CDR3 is TGTGCCAGCAGTGAACAACAGGTCTACGAGCAGTACTTC.

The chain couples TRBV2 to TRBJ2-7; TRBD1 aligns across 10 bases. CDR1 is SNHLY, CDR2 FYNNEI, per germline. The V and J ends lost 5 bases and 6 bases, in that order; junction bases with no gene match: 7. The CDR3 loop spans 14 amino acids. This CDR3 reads CASSPRTGGSEQYF. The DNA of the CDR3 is TGTGCCAGCAGTCCCCGGACAGGGGGGAGCGAGCAGTACTTC.

For the CDR3, the DNA is TGTGCCAGCAGCCCTACCTGGCCGGGCGAGCAGTACTTC. Translation gives CASSPTWPGEQYF. The rearrangement joins TRBV6-1 to TRBJ2-7; D not resolved. The length of the CDR3 is 13 residues. The germline V gene has CDR1 MNHNS and CDR2 SASEGT. Trimming stripped 6 bases from V and 6 bases from J, with 15 bases between.